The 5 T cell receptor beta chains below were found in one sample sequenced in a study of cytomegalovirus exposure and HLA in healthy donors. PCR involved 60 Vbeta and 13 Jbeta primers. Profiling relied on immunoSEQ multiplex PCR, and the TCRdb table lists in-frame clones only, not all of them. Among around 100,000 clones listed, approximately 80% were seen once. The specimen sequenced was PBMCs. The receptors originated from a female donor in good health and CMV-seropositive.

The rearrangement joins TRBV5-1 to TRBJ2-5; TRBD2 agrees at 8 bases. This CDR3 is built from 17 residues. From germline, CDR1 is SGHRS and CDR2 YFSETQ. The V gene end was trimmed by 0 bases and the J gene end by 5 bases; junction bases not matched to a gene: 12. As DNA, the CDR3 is TGCGCCAGCAGCTTGGAAGTCCAGCGGGGGCCAGGGGAGACCCAGTACTTC. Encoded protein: CASSLEVQRGPGETQYF.

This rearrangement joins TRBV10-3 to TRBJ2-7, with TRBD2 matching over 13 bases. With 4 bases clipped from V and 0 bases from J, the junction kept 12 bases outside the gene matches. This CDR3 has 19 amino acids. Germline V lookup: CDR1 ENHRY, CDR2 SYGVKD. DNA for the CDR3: TGTGCCATCAGTGGGATCACGACTAGCGGGGGGTCCCTCTCCTACGAGCAGTACTTC. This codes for CAISGITTSGGSLSYEQYF.

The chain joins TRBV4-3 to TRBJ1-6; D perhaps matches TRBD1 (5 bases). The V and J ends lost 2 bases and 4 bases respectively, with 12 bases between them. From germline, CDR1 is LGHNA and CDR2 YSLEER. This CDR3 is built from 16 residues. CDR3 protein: CASSQQGGGYNSPLHF. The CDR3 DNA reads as TGCGCCAGCAGCCAACAGGGAGGAGGTTATAATTCACCCCTCCACTTT.

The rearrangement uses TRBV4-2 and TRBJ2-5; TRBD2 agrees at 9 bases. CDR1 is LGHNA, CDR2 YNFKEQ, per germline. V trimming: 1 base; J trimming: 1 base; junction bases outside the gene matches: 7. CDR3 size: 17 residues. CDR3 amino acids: CASSQGVGGRGQETQYF. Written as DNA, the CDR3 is TGTGCCAGCAGCCAAGGGGTAGGCGGGAGGGGCCAAGAGACCCAGTACTTC.

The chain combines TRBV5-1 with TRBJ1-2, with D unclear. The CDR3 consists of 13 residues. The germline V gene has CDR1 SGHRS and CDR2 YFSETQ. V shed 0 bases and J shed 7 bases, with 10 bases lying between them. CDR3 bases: TGCGCCAGCAGCTTGGGGCAGGATCTTGGCTACACCTTC. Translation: CASSLGQDLGYTF.